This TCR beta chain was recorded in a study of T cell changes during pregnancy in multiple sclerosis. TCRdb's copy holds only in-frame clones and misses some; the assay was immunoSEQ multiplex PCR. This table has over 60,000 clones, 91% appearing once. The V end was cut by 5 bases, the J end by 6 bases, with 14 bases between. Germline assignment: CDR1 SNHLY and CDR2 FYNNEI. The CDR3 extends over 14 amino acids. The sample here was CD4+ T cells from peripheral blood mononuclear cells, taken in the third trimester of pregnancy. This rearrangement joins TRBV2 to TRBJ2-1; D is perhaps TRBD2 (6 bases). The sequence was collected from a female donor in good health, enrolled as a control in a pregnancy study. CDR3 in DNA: TGTGCCAGCAGTCCAATCCGGGAGCCCAATGAGCAGTTCTTC. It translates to CASSPIREPNEQFF.